This T cell receptor beta chain comes out of a study of blood T cell repertoires in COVID-19. Study overall: From the United States, Italy and Spain came samples of acute and convalescent COVID-19. Sample material is recorded as cDNA or gDNA derived from T cells, B-cell-depleted T cells, or PBMCs.

Germline CDR1 LGHNA, CDR2 YSLEER. The V end was cut by 2 bases, the J end by 5 bases, with 12 bases between. The length of the CDR3 is 14 residues. Methods used by the authors: Quantification of nucleated cells was approximated via reference gene primer amplification. Produced via immunoSEQ multiplex PCR; TCRdb's table is partial and in-frame only. Clone size and V and J calls were adopted from that table, with D and trimming inferred from the DNA. The data show about 75,000 clones, with about 90% seen just once and about 2.4% held by the top ten. The sequence was obtained from a human donor in a cohort sampled during active COVID-19. The chain recombines TRBV4-3 with TRBJ1-1, with a tentative D call TRBD1 (6 bases). The sample taken for sequencing was peripheral blood. The CDR3 region has the DNA TGCGCCAGCAGCCAACCAGGGGTAGAAACTGAAGCTTTCTTT. Translation gives CASSQPGVETEAFF.